These T cell receptor beta chains were read from a single sample in a study of memory CD4+ T cells and cytomegalovirus serostatus. Using immunoSEQ multiplex PCR, the repertoire was profiled, and TCRdb retains in-frame clones only, with some absent. The sample carries roughly 86,000 clones, 80% recorded once. Input material: memory CD4+ T cells from blood. The receptors were sampled from an adult in good health and CMV-seropositive. The CDR3 runs from the conserved cysteine through the conserved F or W.

>TRBV6-4|TRBJ2-5
CASSQNRGETQYF
>TRBV4-1|TRBJ2-7
CASSLGQGPYEQYF
>TRBV6-5|TRBJ2-5
CASKPLTGPQETQYF
>TRBV27|TRBJ2-7
CASSLWGAYEQYF
>TRBV2|TRBJ1-1
CASSESRSTTEAFF
>TRBV6-5|TRBJ2-7
CASTAGGVVNEQYF
>TRBV7-2|TRBJ1-4
CASSLDRGELFF
>TRBV7-3|TRBJ2-1
CASSLSPSRYNEQFF
>TRBV5-1|TRBJ1-2
CASSSTEGGGYTF
>TRBV7-3|TRBJ2-5
CASSFSRGQETQYF
>TRBV18|TRBJ1-1
CASSPSNRDPEAFF
>TRBV7-9|TRBJ2-5
CASSLSGKGQETQYF
>TRBV9|TRBJ2-7
CASSRLAGGQSSYEQYF
>TRBV5-6|TRBJ2-3
CASSTGGGFDTQYF
>TRBV7-9|TRBJ2-1
CASTVSADPYNEQFF
>TRBV18|TRBJ2-7
CASSPFADRRLNEQYF